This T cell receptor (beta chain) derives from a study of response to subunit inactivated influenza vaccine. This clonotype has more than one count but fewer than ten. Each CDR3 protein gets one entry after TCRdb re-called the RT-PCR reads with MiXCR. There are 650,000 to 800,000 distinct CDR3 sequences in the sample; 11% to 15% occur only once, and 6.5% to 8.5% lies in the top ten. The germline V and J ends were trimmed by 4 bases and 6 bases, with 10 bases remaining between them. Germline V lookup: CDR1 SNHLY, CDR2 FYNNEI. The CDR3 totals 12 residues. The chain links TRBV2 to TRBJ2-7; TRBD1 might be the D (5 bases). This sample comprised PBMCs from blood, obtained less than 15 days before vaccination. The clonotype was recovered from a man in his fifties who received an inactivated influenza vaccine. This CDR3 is CASSVQDTEQYF. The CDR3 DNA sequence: TGTGCCAGCAGTGTTCAGGACACCGAGCAGTACTTC.